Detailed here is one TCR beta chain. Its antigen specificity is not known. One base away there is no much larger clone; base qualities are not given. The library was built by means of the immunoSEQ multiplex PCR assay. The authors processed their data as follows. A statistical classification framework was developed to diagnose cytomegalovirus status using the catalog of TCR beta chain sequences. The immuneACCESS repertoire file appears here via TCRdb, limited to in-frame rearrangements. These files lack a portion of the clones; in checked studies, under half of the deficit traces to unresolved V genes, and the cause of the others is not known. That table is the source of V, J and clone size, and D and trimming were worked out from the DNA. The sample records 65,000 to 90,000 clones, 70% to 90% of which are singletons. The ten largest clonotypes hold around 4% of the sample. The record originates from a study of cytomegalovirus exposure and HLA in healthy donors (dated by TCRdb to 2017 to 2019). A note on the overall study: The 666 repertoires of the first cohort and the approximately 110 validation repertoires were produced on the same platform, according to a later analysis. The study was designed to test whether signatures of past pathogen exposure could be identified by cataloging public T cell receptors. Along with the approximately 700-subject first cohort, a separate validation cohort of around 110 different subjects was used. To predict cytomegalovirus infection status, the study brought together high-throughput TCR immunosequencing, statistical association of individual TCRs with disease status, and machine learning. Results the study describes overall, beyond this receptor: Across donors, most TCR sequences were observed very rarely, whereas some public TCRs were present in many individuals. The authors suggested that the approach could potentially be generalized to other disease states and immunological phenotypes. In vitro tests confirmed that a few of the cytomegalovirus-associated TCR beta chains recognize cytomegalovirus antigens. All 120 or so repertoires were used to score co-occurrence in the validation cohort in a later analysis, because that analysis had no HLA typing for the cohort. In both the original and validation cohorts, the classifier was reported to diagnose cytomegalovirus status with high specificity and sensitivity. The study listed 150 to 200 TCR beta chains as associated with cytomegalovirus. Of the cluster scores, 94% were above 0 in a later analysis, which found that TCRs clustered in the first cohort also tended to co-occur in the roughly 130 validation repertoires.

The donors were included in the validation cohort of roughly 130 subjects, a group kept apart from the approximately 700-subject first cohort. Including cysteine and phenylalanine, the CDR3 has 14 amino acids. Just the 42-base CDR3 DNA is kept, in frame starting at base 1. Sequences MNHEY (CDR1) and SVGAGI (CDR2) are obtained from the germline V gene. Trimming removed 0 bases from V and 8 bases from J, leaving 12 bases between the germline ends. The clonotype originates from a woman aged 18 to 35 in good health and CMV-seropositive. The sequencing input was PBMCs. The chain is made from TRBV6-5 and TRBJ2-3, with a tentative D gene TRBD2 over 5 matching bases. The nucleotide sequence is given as TGTGCCAGCAGTTACTCGGCGGAAGGGAGTACGCAGTATTTT. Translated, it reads CASSYSAEGSTQYF.